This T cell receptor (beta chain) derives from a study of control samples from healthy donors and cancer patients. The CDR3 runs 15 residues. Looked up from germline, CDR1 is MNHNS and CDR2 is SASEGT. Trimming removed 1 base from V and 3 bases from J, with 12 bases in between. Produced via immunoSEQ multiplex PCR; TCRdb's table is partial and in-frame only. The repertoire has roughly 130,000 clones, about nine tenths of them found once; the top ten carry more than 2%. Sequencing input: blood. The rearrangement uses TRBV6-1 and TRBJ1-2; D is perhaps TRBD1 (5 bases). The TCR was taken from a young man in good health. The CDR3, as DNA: TGTGCCAGCAGTGAAGGGGACTTTGGAGACTATGGCTACACCTTC. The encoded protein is CASSEGDFGDYGYTF.